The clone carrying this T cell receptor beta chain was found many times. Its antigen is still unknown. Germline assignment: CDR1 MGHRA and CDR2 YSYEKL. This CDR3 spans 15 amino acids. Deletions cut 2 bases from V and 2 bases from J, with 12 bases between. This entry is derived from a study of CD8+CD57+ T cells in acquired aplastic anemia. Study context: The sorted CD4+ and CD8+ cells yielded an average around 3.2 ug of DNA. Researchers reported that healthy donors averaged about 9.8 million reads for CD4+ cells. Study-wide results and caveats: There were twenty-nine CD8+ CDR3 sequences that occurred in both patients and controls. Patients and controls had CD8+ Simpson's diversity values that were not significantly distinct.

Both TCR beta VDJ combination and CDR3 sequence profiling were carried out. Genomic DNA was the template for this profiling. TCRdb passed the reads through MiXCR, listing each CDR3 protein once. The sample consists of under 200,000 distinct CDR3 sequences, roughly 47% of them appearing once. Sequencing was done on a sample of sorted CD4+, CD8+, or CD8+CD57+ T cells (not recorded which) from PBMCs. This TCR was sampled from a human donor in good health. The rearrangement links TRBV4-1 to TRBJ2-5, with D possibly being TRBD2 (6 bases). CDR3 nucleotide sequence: TGCGCCAGCAGCCAACTGGGACTGCGTCAAGAGACCCAGTACTTC. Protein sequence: CASSQLGLRQETQYF.